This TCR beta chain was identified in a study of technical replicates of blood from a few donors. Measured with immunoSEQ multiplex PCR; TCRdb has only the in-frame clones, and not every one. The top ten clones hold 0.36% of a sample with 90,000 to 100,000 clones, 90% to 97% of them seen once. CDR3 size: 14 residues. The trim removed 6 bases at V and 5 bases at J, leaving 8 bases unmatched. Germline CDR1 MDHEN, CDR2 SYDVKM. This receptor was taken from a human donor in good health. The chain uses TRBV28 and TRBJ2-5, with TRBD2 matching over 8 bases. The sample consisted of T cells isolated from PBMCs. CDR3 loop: CASRVAGTTETQYF. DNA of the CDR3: TGTGCCAGCAGGGTAGCGGGAACAACGGAGACCCAGTACTTC.